These 31 T cell receptor beta chains were all obtained from the same sample, sequenced in a study of PD-1 blockade in classical Hodgkin lymphoma. Profiling relied on immunoSEQ multiplex PCR, and the TCRdb table lists in-frame clones only, not all of them. The table records tens of thousands of clones, 60% to 70% of them present only once. The sample's time point: cycle 4 day 1 (C4D1), after 5 to 7 weeks of nivolumab. Each and every patient relapsed after autologous stem cell transplantation, and patients got differing brentuximab vedotin exposure. The sample consisted of peripheral blood mononuclear cells (PBMCs), taken before the fourth cycle of nivolumab. The receptors stem from a human donor with classical Hodgkin lymphoma.

This chain links TRBV6-5 with TRBJ2-1, with TRBD2 identical over 9 bases. The trim removed 4 bases at V and 0 bases at J, leaving 4 bases unmatched. This CDR3 is 16 amino acids long. Germline CDR1 is MNHEY and CDR2 is SVGAGI. CDR3 DNA sequence: TGTGCCAGCAGTTTCCTTAGCGGGAGCTCCTACAATGAGCAGTTCTTC. The encoded protein is CASSFLSGSSYNEQFF.

On this clone itself: An end of the junction differs from the germline gene, which may be a read error. The chain joins TRBV27 to TRBJ2-7; D unclear. Germline CDR1 and CDR2: MNHEY and SMNVEV (reference sequence). The CDR3 runs 9 residues. The CDR3 is CRPHYEQYF. CDR3 in DNA: TGCCGTCCCCATTACGAGCAGTACTTC.

The CDR3 bases are TGTGCCAGCAGACCGAAACTAGTCCCTCGTAGCACAGATACGCAGTATTTT. Translation gives CASRPKLVPRSTDTQYF. The chain is built from TRBV27 and TRBJ2-3; weak D call: TRBD2 (5 bases). The CDR3 is made up of 17 amino acids. Trimming cost V 6 bases and J 0 bases, with 19 bases left between them. Germline V gene lookup returns CDR1 MNHEY and CDR2 SMNVEV (reference sequence).

The table lists this clone with a few counts. The chain couples TRBV5-1 to TRBJ2-3; 8 bases are a match to TRBD2. J lost 1 base, V lost 1 base, and 8 bases had no gene match. Looked up from germline, CDR1 is SGHRS and CDR2 is YFSETQ. The CDR3 contains 17 residues. CDR3 sequence (DNA): TGCGCCAGCAGCTTGCCCGTAACACTAGCGGGCACAGATACGCAGTATTTT. Encoded protein: CASSLPVTLAGTDTQYF.

The chain links TRBV9 to TRBJ1-4; the D is unclear. Germline CDR1 and CDR2: SGDLS and YYNGEE. V lost 0 bases to trimming and J lost 5 bases, with 11 bases between them. The CDR3 has 15 residues. This CDR3 is CASSVAPNKNEKLFF. CDR3 nucleotide sequence: TGTGCCAGCAGCGTAGCCCCAAACAAAAATGAAAAACTGTTTTTT.

The chain couples TRBV7-9 to TRBJ2-3; 8 positions match TRBD2. The V segment lost 7 bases and the J segment 0 bases; nucleotides outside the gene matches: 9. CDR3 length: 16 amino acids. Looked up from germline, CDR1 is SEHNR and CDR2 is FQNEAQ (reference sequence). CDR3: CASTPGAGDSTDTQYF. DNA for the CDR3: TGTGCCAGCACCCCCGGAGCGGGAGATAGCACAGATACGCAGTATTTT.

The rearrangement joins TRBV5-8 to TRBJ2-2, with 10 bases lining up with TRBD2. Germline CDR1 and CDR2: SGHTS and YDEGEE. This CDR3 is built from 17 residues. V lost 4 bases, J lost 6 bases, and 12 bases stayed unmatched. The CDR3 is CASSNIPGLARAGELFF. The CDR3 bases are TGTGCCAGCAGCAATATTCCGGGACTAGCGAGGGCCGGGGAGCTGTTTTTT.

The gene calls are TRBV6-5 and TRBJ2-5; D unclear. Germline V gene lookup returns CDR1 MNHEY and CDR2 SVGAGI. The V and J ends lost 5 bases and 2 bases respectively, with 6 bases between them. The CDR3 sequence is 12 residues long. The CDR3 region is CASSHLQETQYF. CDR3 bases: TGTGCCAGCAGTCACCTGCAAGAGACCCAGTACTTC.

The chain is built from TRBV28 and TRBJ1-5; 7 bases are shared with TRBD1. CDR1 and CDR2 from the germline V gene are MDHEN and SYDVKM. This CDR3 spans 14 amino acids. V lost 5 bases and J lost 2; bases outside the gene matches: 3. The CDR3 DNA sequence: TGTGCCAGCAGTCGAGGGGGCGGCAATCAGCCCCAGCATTTT. Residues: CASSRGGGNQPQHF.

This chain joins TRBV5-6 and TRBJ2-4, with 8 bases that match TRBD2. J was trimmed by 7 bases and V by 1 base; bases with no gene match: 7. This CDR3 region has 15 residues. Germline V gene data show CDR1 as SGHDT and CDR2 as YYEEEE. The CDR3 loop reads CASSLRGGGGNIQYF. The DNA of the CDR3 is TGTGCCAGCAGCTTGCGGGGGGGCGGAGGGAACATTCAGTACTTC.

This clone was counted at least ten times. V gene TRBV5-6 combines with J gene TRBJ1-1; D is uncertain. Per germline, CDR1 SGHDT and CDR2 YYEEEE. The V gene lost 0 bases and the J gene lost 2 bases, with 5 bases spanning the gap. This CDR3 contains 13 residues. CDR3 protein: CASSLGSNTEAFF. Here the CDR3 DNA reads TGTGCCAGCAGCTTGGGTAGCAACACTGAAGCTTTCTTT.

V gene TRBV7-2 combines with J gene TRBJ1-5; D not certain. Germline V gene sequence: CDR1 SGHTA, CDR2 FQGNSA. This CDR3 has 13 residues. Deletions cut 5 bases from V and 2 bases from J, with 7 bases between. The CDR3 loop is CASSVTGNQPQHF. In nucleotides, the CDR3 is TGTGCCAGCAGCGTTACGGGCAATCAGCCCCAGCATTTT.

The chain is built from TRBV7-2 and TRBJ1-2; TRBD1 is a possible D gene (6 bases). Trimming cost V 1 base and J 5 bases, with 8 bases left between them. CDR3 length: 13 amino acids. Germline lookup yields CDR1 SGHTA and CDR2 FQGNSA. CDR3 sequence reads: CASSLDTGYGYTF. Written as DNA, the CDR3 is TGTGCCAGCAGCTTAGATACAGGGTATGGCTACACCTTC.

J is TRBJ2-3 and V is TRBV30, with D perhaps TRBD1 or TRBD2 (5 bases each). Per germline, CDR1 GTSNPN and CDR2 SVGIG (reference sequence). Trimming took 1 base from V and 2 from J, leaving 13 bases between them. The CDR3 is 15 amino acids. The chain's CDR3 is CAWSGGRFTTDTQYF. The CDR3, as DNA: TGTGCCTGGAGTGGGGGGAGATTTACCACAGATACGCAGTATTTT.

The chain has TRBV23-1 and TRBJ2-2; D assignment may be TRBD1 or TRBD2 (5 bases each). TRBV23-1 is assigned to the ORF class and has an uncertain function. The CDR3 extends over 24 amino acids. V was shortened by 3 bases and J by 0 bases, with 35 bases between the two germline ends. CDR3 in DNA: TGCGCCAGCAGTCAGCGAAGCCAGGGATGGGTCGCGACGGGAAAGGATGCGAACACCGGGGAGCTGTTTTTT. It translates to CASSQRSQGWVATGKDANTGELFF.

The chain joins TRBV6-5 to TRBJ2-5; D is perhaps TRBD1 or TRBD2 (7 bases each). The CDR3 runs to 14 residues. Per the germline V gene, CDR1 is MNHEY and CDR2 is SVGAGI. Deletions cut 5 bases from V and 2 bases from J, with 12 bases between. This chain's CDR3 is CASSPQGGQETQYF. In DNA, the CDR3 is TGTGCCAGCAGTCCCCAGGGGGGGCAAGAGACCCAGTACTTC.

The chain recombines TRBV4-1 with TRBJ2-7; D unclear. With 3 bases removed from V and 2 bases from J, the gap between germline ends came to 11 bases. Germline values: CDR1 MGHRA, CDR2 YSYEKL. CDR3 size: 14 residues. CDR3 sequence: CASSHLERPYEQYF. CDR3 nucleotide sequence: TGCGCCAGCAGCCATCTGGAGAGGCCCTACGAGCAGTACTTC.

This rearrangement joins TRBV18 to TRBJ1-3; 7 bases align to TRBD1. The CDR3 runs 17 residues. J gave up 5 bases and V 1 base, and 11 bases lay outside the gene matches. The germline gives CDR1 KGHSH, CDR2 LQKENI. The CDR3, as DNA: TGTGCCAGCTCACCACTGAGCTTACAGGGGCCCAGAAACACCATATATTTT. As protein: CASSPLSLQGPRNTIYF.

CDR3 bases: TGTGCCAGCAGCTTGTGGGACAGGCCGTCCTACAATGAGCAGTTCTTC. Translation gives CASSLWDRPSYNEQFF. V is TRBV5-4 and J is TRBJ2-1; 8 bases map to TRBD1. CDR1 and CDR2 from the germline V gene are SGHNT and YYREEE (reference sequence). V lost 1 base and J lost 1; bases outside the gene matches: 4. The CDR3 extends over 16 amino acids.

V gene TRBV5-4 combines with J gene TRBJ2-5; 7 nucleotides agree with TRBD1. In germline, CDR1 is SGHNT, CDR2 YYREEE (reference sequence). CDR3 length equals 14 residues. The J segment lost 4 bases and the V segment lost 4 bases, leaving 7 bases of the junction unmatched. CDR3 protein: CASSQQGRGETQYF. The DNA for the CDR3 is TGTGCCAGCAGCCAACAGGGGCGAGGAGAGACCCAGTACTTC. Variable domain in full (rest from reference TRBV5-4 and TRBJ2-5): ETGVTQSPTHLIKTRGQQVTLRCSSQSGHNTVSWYQQALGQGPQFIFQYYREEENGRGNFPPRFSGLQFPNYSSELNVNALELDDSALYLCASSQQGRGETQYFGPGTRLLVL.

V and J are TRBV5-5 and TRBJ1-4, with TRBD1 matching 8 bases. Trimming removed 0 bases from V and 8 bases from J; junction bases left unmatched: 3. Germline V CDR1 and CDR2: SGHKS, YYEKEE (reference sequence). The CDR3 is 14 amino acids. For the CDR3, the DNA is TGTGCCAGCAGCTTGGACAGGGGGAGAGAAAAACTGTTTTTT. Amino acid sequence: CASSLDRGREKLFF. The full variable domain, completed using reference TRBV5-5 and TRBJ1-4, is DAGVTQSPTHLIKTRGQQVTLRCSPISGHKSVSWYQQVLGQGPQFIFQYYEKEERGRGNFPDRFSARQFPNYSSELNVNALLLGDSALYLCASSLDRGREKLFFGSGTQLSVL.

This chain links TRBV19 with TRBJ2-1; 11 nucleotides line up with TRBD1. Losses at the gene ends were 3 bases for V and 8 bases for J; bases not matched to a gene: 6. The CDR3 contains 15 residues. Looked up from germline, CDR1 is LNHDA and CDR2 is SQIVND (reference sequence). The CDR3 region has the DNA TGTGCCAGTAGTATCGGACAGGGGGCGCTGGATGAGCAGTTCTTC. Translating it yields CASSIGQGALDEQFF. Full variable domain (remainder filled in from reference TRBV19 and TRBJ2-1): DGGITQSPKYLFRKEGQNVTLSCEQNLNHDAMYWYRQDPGQGLRLIYYSQIVNDFQKGDIAEGYSVSREKKESFPLTVTSAQKNPTAFYLCASSIGQGALDEQFFGPGTRLTVL.

The chain is built from TRBV4-1 and TRBJ2-1; perhaps TRBD2 as D (7 bases). Germline values: CDR1 MGHRA, CDR2 YSYEKL. This CDR3 is built from 16 residues. V was shortened by 5 bases and J by 0 bases, with 14 bases between the two germline ends. The CDR3 region has the DNA TGCGCCAGCAGCGGGGGGGGCGGGAGCTCCTACAATGAGCAGTTCTTC. Encoded protein: CASSGGGGSSYNEQFF.

V and J are TRBV6-4 and TRBJ2-7, with D hard to call. CDR1 MRHNA and CDR2 SNTAGT come from the germline V gene. The ends were cut back, 2 bases at V and 5 bases at J, with 13 bases in the middle. This CDR3 region has 14 residues. CDR3 in amino acids: CASSDRGVEDEQYF. The CDR3 nucleotides are TGTGCCAGCAGTGACCGTGGGGTCGAAGACGAGCAGTACTTC.

V is TRBV10-3 and J is TRBJ1-2; D may be TRBD1 (5 bases). Looked up from germline, CDR1 is ENHRY and CDR2 is SYGVKD. This CDR3 region has 14 residues. The V gene lost 7 bases and the J gene lost 6 bases, with 18 bases spanning the gap. CDR3 bases: TGTGCCATCACTATCGGGGCAGGCACAAATGGCTACACCTTC. This codes for CAITIGAGTNGYTF.

The chain links TRBV6-6 to TRBJ1-1, with TRBD1 as a possible D gene (6 bases). This CDR3 is 16 amino acids long. Germline V gives CDR1 MNHNY, CDR2 SVGAGI (reference sequence). V lost 2 bases, J lost 0 bases, and 13 bases lay in between. CDR3 protein: CASSYQWGPLNTEAFF. The CDR3 nucleotides read TGTGCCAGCAGTTACCAGTGGGGGCCCTTGAACACTGAAGCTTTCTTT.

This clone ranks as medium-sized. The CDR3 coding sequence is TGTGCCAGCAGCTTGGGGGGGATCTACGAGCAGTACTTC. It specifies CASSLGGIYEQYF. The V gene is TRBV7-9, the J gene TRBJ2-7, with TRBD2 identical over 7 bases. The CDR3 sequence is 13 residues long. V lost 3 bases to trimming and J lost 3 bases; unmatched junction nucleotides: 2. Germline V gene data show CDR1 as SEHNR and CDR2 as FQNEAQ (reference sequence).

This chain connects TRBV6-6 to TRBJ1-3; D might be TRBD1 (5 bases). Germline V gene lookup returns CDR1 MNHNY and CDR2 SVGAGI (reference sequence). This CDR3 has 12 amino acids. V dropped 5 bases and J dropped 4 bases, with 6 bases sitting between them. CDR3 sequence reads: CASSRQGNTIYF. CDR3 bases: TGTGCCAGCAGTCGACAGGGAAACACCATATATTTT.

The chain combines TRBV28 with TRBJ2-3; no clear D gene. V was clipped by 1 base and J by 6 bases, with 8 bases between them. Germline loops: CDR1 MDHEN, CDR2 SYDVKM. This CDR3 is 13 amino acids long. CDR3 residues: CASSLSLGDTQYF. The CDR3 DNA reads TGTGCCAGCAGTTTATCCCTTGGGGATACGCAGTATTTT.

The chain uses TRBV6-5 and TRBJ2-7, with D maybe TRBD2 (5 bases). This CDR3 contains 14 residues. V lost 0 bases to trimming and J lost 5 bases, with 11 bases between them. Germline CDR1 and CDR2: MNHEY and SVGAGI. The CDR3 here is CASSYSASGNEQYF. The CDR3 nucleotides read TGTGCCAGCAGTTACTCTGCCTCGGGGAACGAGCAGTACTTC.

This clone was recorded once. The chain carries TRBV29-1 and TRBJ1-1; D is undetermined. Between the trimmed V and J ends, which lost 4 bases and 4 bases, there was a span of 13 bases. The CDR3 consists of 13 residues. Germline V gene lookup returns CDR1 SQVTM and CDR2 ANQGSEA. The CDR3 DNA reads as TGCAGCGTTGCTTTTGGGCCGGGCACTGAAGCTTTCTTT. As protein: CSVAFGPGTEAFF.